This T cell receptor beta chain derives from a study of early T cells in non-severe SARS-CoV-2 infection. Turning to the study itself: The authors sequenced bulk RNA from unsorted whole blood, leaving chains unpaired. Broader study findings: Reliance on VDJdb matching favored anti-spike CD8 responses; private and CD4 specificities were missed.

Individual cDNA molecules received unique molecular identifiers during library preparation. TCRdb redid the calling of the 5' RACE reads with MiXCR, one entry per CDR3 protein. The sample yields tens of thousands of distinct CDR3 sequences, around 4.9% seen once. This clonotype was picked up many times. What it binds is unknown. The germline CDR1 and CDR2 sequences are GTSNPN and SVGIG (reference sequence). Trimming left V 3 bases short and J 8 bases short, with 16 bases between. This CDR3 is 13 amino acids long. This TCR was recovered from an adult who was a healthcare worker with PCR-confirmed SARS-CoV-2 infection or an uninfected control (not recorded which). Sequences were obtained from whole blood. The V call is TRBV30, the J call TRBJ1-2; perhaps TRBD1 as D (6 bases). CDR3 DNA sequence: TGTGCCTGGAGCGACCGGACAGTGGGAGGCTACACCTTC. Protein: CAWSDRTVGGYTF.